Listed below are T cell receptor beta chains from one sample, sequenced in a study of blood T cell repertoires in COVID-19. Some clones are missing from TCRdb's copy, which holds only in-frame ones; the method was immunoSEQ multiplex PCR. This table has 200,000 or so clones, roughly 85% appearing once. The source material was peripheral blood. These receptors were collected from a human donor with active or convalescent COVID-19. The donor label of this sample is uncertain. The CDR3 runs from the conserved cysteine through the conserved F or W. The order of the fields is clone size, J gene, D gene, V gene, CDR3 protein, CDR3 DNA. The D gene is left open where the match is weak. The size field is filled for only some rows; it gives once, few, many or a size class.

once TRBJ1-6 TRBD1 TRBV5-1 CASSLANRGDSPLHF TGCGCCAGCAGCTTGGCTAACAGGGGGGACTCACCCCTCCACTTT
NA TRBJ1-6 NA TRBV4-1 CASSQDQVGSNSPLHF TGCGCCAGCAGCCAAGACCAGGTTGGGAGTAATTCACCCCTCCACTTT
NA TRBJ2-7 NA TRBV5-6 CASSFTDWVHEQYF TGTGCCAGCAGCTTCACCGACTGGGTCCACGAGCAGTACTTC
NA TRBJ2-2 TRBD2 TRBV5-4 CASSLGAGGSNTGELFF TGTGCCAGCAGCTTGGGAGCGGGGGGCTCGAACACCGGGGAGCTGTTTTTT
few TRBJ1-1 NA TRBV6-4 CASSDRGNTEAFF TGTGCCAGCAGTGACAGGGGGAACACTGAAGCTTTCTTT
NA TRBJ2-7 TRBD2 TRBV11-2 CASSQRGLLAGAYEQYF TGTGCCAGCAGCCAGAGGGGGTTACTAGCGGGTGCCTACGAGCAGTACTTC
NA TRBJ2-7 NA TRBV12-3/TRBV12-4 CASSFRTNYEQYF TGTGCCAGCAGTTTTAGGACTAACTACGAGCAGTACTTC
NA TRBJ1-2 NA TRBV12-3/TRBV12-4 CASADNSRYGYTF TGTGCCAGCGCCGACAACAGTCGCTATGGCTACACCTTC
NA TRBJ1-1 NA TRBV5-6 CASSLAGGANMNTEAFF TGTGCCAGCAGCTTGGCCGGGGGGGCCAACATGAACACTGAAGCTTTCTTT
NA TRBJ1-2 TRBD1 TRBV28 CASSLATGGSGYTF TGTGCCAGCAGTTTGGCTACAGGGGGCAGTGGCTACACCTTC
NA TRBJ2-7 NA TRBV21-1 CASSKGWTSGVAYEQYF TGTGCCAGCAGCAAAGGTTGGACTAGCGGGGTGGCCTACGAGCAGTACTTC
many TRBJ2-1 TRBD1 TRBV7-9 CASSLYRGPGEQFF TGTGCCAGCAGCCTCTATAGGGGGCCGGGTGAGCAGTTCTTC
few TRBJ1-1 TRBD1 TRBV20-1 CSASAPRDSEAFF TGCAGTGCTAGTGCCCCCCGGGACAGTGAAGCTTTCTTT
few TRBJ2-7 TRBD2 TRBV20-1 CSASPAGGLSEQYF TGCAGTGCTAGTCCGGCGGGAGGGCTCTCCGAGCAGTACTTC
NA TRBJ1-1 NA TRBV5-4 CASSQPLMGNTEAFF TGTGCCAGCAGCCAACCCTTGATGGGCAACACTGAAGCTTTCTTT
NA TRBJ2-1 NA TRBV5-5 CASTRVSDNEQFF TGTGCCAGCACCCGGGTTAGTGACAATGAGCAGTTCTTC
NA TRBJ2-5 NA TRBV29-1 CSVVWRAETQYF TGCAGCGTTGTTTGGAGGGCCGAGACCCAGTACTTC
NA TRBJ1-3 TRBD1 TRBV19 CASTPGQFSGNTIYF TGTGCCAGTACCCCGGGACAGTTCTCTGGAAACACCATATATTTT
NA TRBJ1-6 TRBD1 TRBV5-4 CASSLGDRGHYSPLHF TGTGCCAGCAGCTTAGGAGACAGGGGGCATTATTCACCCCTCCACTTT
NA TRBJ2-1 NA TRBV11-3 CASSLDWGDNEQFF TGTGCCAGCAGCTTAGATTGGGGGGACAATGAGCAGTTCTTC
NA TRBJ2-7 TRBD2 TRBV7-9 CASSLMSGSSYEQYF TGTGCCAGCAGCTTAATGAGCGGGAGCTCCTACGAGCAGTACTTC
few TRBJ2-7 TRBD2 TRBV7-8 CASRASGRGSYEQYF TGTGCCAGCAGAGCAAGCGGGAGAGGCTCCTACGAGCAGTACTTC
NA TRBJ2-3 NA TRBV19 CASSIVGGTSSTDTQYF TGTGCCAGTAGTATAGTGGGCGGGACCTCTAGCACAGATACGCAGTATTTT
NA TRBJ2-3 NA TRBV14 CASSQDLGRSSTDTQYF TGTGCCAGCAGCCAAGATCTCGGGAGATCTAGCACAGATACGCAGTATTTT
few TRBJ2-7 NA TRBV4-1 CASSQAPGNPYEQYF TGCGCCAGCAGCCAGGCCCCCGGGAATCCCTACGAGCAGTACTTC
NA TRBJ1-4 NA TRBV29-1 CSGREGATNEKLFF TGCAGCGGGAGGGAGGGGGCAACTAATGAAAAACTGTTTTTT
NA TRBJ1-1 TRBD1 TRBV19 CASSGQGVAFF TGTGCCAGTAGTGGACAGGGGGTGGCTTTCTTT
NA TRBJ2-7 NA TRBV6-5 CASSYSPGRILEQYF TGTGCCAGCAGTTACTCGCCAGGGCGCATTCTCGAGCAGTACTTC
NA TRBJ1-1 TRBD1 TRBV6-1 CASSEYGQGTEAFF TGTGCCAGCAGTGAGTACGGACAGGGTACTGAAGCTTTCTTT
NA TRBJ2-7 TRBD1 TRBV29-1 CSVEALFGQGPYEQYF TGCAGCGTTGAAGCTTTGTTTGGACAGGGACCCTACGAGCAGTACTTC
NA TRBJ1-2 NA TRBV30 CAWRNNNNYGYTF TGTGCCTGGAGGAACAACAATAACTATGGCTACACCTTC
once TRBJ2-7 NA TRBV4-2 CASSLFYQQGPYEQYF TGTGCCAGCAGCCTTTTTTATCAACAGGGCCCATACGAGCAGTACTTC
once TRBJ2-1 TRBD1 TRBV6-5 CASRPGQTYNEQFF TGTGCCAGCAGACCGGGACAGACCTACAATGAGCAGTTCTTC